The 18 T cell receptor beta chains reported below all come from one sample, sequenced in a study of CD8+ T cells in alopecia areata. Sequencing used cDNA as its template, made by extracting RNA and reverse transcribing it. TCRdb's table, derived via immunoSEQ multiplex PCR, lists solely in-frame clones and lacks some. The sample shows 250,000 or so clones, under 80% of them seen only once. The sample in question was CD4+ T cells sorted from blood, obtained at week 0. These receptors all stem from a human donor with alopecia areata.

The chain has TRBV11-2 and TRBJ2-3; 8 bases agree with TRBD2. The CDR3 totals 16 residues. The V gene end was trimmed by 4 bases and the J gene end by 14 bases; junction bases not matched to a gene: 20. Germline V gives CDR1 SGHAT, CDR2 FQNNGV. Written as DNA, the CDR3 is TGTGCCAGCAGCTCCCTCGATAGCGGGGACCCTTTTACGGGGTATTTT. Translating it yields CASSSLDSGDPFTGYF.

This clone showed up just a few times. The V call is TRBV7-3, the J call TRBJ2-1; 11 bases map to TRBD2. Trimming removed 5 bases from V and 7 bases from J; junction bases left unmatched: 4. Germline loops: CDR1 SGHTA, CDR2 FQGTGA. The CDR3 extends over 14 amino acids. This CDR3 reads CASSASGGQNEQFF. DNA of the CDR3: TGTGCCAGCAGCGCTAGCGGGGGGCAGAATGAGCAGTTCTTC.

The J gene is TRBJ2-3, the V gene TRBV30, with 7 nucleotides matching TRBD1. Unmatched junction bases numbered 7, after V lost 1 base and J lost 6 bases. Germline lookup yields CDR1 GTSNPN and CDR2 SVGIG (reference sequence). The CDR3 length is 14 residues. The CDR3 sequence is CAWSDKGAVDTQYF. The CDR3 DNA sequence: TGTGCCTGGAGTGATAAGGGGGCGGTTGATACGCAGTATTTT.

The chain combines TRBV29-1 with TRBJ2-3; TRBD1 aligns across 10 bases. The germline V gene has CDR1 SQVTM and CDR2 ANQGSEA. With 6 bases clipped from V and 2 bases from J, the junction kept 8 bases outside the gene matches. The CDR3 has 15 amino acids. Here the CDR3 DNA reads TGCAGCGTCGTAGGGGACAGGGGATTCACAGATACGCAGTATTTT. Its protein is CSVVGDRGFTDTQYF.

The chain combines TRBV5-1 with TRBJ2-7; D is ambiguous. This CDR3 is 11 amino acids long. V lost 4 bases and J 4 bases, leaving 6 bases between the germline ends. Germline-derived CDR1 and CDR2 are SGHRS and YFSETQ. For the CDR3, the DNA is TGCGCCAGCAGCGAAGGATACGAGCAGTACTTC. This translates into CASSEGYEQYF.

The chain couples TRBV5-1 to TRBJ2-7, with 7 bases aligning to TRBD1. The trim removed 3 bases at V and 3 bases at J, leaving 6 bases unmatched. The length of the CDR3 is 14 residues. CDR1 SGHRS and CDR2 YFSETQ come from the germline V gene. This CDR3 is CASSSGTVVYEQYF. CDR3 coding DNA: TGCGCCAGCAGCTCGGGGACAGTCGTCTACGAGCAGTACTTC.

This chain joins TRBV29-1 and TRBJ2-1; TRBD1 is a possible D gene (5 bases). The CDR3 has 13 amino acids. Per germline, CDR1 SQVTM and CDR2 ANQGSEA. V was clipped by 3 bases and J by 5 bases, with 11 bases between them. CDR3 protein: CSVDRATDNEQFF. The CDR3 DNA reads TGCAGCGTTGACCGTGCGACAGACAATGAGCAGTTCTTC.

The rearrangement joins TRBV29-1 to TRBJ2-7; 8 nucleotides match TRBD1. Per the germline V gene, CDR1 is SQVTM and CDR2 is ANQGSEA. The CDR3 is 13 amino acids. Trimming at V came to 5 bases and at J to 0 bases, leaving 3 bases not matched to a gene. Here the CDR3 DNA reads TGCAGCGTTTCCGACAGGGGCTCCTACGAGCAGTACTTC. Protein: CSVSDRGSYEQYF.

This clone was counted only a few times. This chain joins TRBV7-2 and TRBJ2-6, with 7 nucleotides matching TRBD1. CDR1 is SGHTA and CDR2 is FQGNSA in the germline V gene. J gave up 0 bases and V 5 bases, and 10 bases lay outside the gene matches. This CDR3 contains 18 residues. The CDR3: CASSIDRATSSGANVLTF. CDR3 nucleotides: TGTGCCAGCAGCATTGACAGGGCTACTAGCTCTGGGGCCAACGTCCTGACTTTC.

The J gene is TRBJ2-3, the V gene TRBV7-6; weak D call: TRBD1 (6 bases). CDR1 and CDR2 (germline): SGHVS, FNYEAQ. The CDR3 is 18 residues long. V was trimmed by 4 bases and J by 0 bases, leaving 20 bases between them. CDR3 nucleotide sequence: TGTGCCAGCAGCTCCCCGAAAGGACAGCTACTAAGCACAGATACGCAGTATTTT. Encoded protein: CASSSPKGQLLSTDTQYF.

The CDR3 DNA follows: TGTGCCAGCTCCCGACTAGCGGGGGAGCAAGAGACCCAGTACTTC. Protein sequence: CASSRLAGEQETQYF. The chain carries TRBV25-1 and TRBJ2-5; TRBD2 agrees at 12 bases. This CDR3 is built from 15 residues. J gave up 2 bases and V 8 bases, and 6 bases lay outside the gene matches. CDR1 MGHDK and CDR2 SYGVNS come from the germline V gene.

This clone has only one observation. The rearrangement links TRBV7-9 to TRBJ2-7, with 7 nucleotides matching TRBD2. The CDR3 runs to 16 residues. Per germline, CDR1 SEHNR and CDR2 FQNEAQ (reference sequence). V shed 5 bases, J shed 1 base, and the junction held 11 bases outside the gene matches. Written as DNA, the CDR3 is TGTGCCAGCAGCCCTCCCCTGACAGCGGGATCCTACGAGCAGTACTTC. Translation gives CASSPPLTAGSYEQYF.

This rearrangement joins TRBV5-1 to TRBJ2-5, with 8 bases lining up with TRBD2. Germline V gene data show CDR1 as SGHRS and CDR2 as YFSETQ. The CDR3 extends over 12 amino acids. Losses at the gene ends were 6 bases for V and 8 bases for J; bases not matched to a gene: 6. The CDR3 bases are TGCGCCAGCACCCCCGGGGGGGGCACCCAGTACTTC. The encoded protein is CASTPGGGTQYF.

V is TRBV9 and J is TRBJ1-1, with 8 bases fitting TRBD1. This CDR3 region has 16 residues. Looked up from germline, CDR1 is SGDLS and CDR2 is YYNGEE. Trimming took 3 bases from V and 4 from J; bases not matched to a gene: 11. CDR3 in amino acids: CASSALQGEGGTEAFF. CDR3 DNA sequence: TGTGCCAGCAGCGCCCTACAGGGGGAAGGTGGCACTGAAGCTTTCTTT.

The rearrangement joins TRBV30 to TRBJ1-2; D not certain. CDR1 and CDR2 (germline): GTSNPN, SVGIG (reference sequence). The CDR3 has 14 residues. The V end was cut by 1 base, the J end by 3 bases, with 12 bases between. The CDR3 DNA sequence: TGTGCCTGGAGTGGGAAGGGTCGGGACTATGGCTACACCTTC. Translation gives CAWSGKGRDYGYTF.

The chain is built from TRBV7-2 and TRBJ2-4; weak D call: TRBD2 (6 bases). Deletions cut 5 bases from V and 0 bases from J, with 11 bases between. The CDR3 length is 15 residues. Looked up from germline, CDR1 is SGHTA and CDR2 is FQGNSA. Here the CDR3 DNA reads TGTGCCAGCAGCCCCCGGGAGCCAGCCAAAAACATTCAGTACTTC. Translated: CASSPREPAKNIQYF.

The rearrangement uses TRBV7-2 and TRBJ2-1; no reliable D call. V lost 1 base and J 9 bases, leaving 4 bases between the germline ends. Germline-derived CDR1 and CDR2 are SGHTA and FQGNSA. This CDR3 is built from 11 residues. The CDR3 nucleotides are TGTGCCAGCAGCTTAGTAAGTGAGCAGTTCTTC. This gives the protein CASSLVSEQFF.

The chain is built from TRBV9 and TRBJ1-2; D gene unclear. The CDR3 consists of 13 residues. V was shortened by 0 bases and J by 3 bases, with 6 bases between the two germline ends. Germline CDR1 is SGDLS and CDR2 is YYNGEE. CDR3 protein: CASSVDRDYGYTF. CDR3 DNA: TGTGCCAGCAGCGTAGATAGGGACTATGGCTACACCTTC.